These T cell receptor beta chains were read from a single sample in a study of cytomegalovirus exposure and HLA in healthy donors. Profiled with immunoSEQ multiplex PCR; TCRdb holds only in-frame clones, not every one. The sample contains 60,000 to 65,000 clones, approximately 87% of which appear only once. Source material: PBMCs. These receptors were collected from a man between 18 and 29 years old in good health and CMV-seronegative. Both conserved end residues are part of each CDR3. The order of the fields is D gene, J gene, clone size, V gene, CDR3 protein, CDR3 DNA. A D gene is named only where the DNA matches it firmly. The size field is filled for only some rows; it gives once, few, many or a size class.

>.|TRBJ2-2|.|TRBV7-3
CASSLARAGELFF
TGTGCCAGCAGCCTCGCCCGGGCCGGGGAGCTGTTTTTT
>.|TRBJ1-2|.|TRBV6-5
CASSLGTLYGYTF
TGTGCCAGCAGTCTCGGGACACTTTATGGCTACACCTTC
>.|TRBJ2-7|.|TRBV10-1
CASSESTGGYSYEQYF
TGCGCCAGCAGTGAGTCGACCGGGGGATACTCCTACGAGCAGTACTTC
>TRBD1|TRBJ1-2|.|TRBV29-1
CSARTGFGYTF
TGCAGCGCTCGGACAGGGTTTGGCTACACCTTC
>.|TRBJ2-2|.|TRBV9
CASSTRTANTGELFF
TGTGCCAGCAGCACGCGGACAGCGAACACCGGGGAGCTGTTTTTT
>.|TRBJ1-1|.|TRBV5-1
CASRGSQGLNTEAFF
TGCGCCAGCAGGGGCAGTCAGGGGCTGAACACTGAAGCTTTCTTT
>TRBD1|TRBJ1-5|.|TRBV6-5
CASSRTGSGQPQHF
TGTGCCAGCAGTCGGACAGGGTCGGGTCAGCCCCAGCATTTT
>.|TRBJ1-3|.|TRBV5-1
CASSSQGSGNTIYF
TGCGCCAGCAGCTCCCAGGGCTCTGGAAACACCATATATTTT
>.|TRBJ2-1|.|TRBV5-4
CASSPSGSSYNEQFF
TGTGCCAGCAGCCCGAGTGGGAGCTCCTACAATGAGCAGTTCTTC
>TRBD1|TRBJ2-5|.|TRBV5-1
CASSSGQGAMETQYF
TGCGCCAGCAGCTCAGGACAGGGGGCGATGGAGACCCAGTACTTC
>TRBD2|TRBJ2-2|once|TRBV4-1
CASSLQGRGGNTGELFF
TGCGCCAGCAGCCTTCAGGGGCGGGGGGGGAACACCGGGGAGCTGTTTTTT
>.|TRBJ1-6|once|TRBV5-6
CASSWNRNSPLHF
TGTGCCAGCAGCTGGAACAGGAATTCACCCCTCCACTTT
>TRBD2|TRBJ2-5|.|TRBV7-9
CASSRLAGGKGEETQYF
TGTGCCAGCAGCAGACTAGCGGGGGGGAAGGGTGAAGAGACCCAGTACTTC
>TRBD2|TRBJ2-3|.|TRBV2
CASSEAQRFAGGLTDTQYF
TGTGCCAGCAGTGAAGCGCAGCGGTTCGCGGGGGGGCTCACAGATACGCAGTATTTT
>TRBD1|TRBJ2-1|.|TRBV9
CASSVSTGVRNEQFF
TGTGCCAGCAGCGTATCAACAGGGGTAAGGAATGAGCAGTTCTTC
>.|TRBJ1-5|.|TRBV27
CASSLWVGEPQHF
TGTGCCAGCAGTTTATGGGTAGGGGAGCCCCAGCATTTT
>.|TRBJ2-2|.|TRBV30
CAWSGAGAGRTGELFF
TGTGCCTGGAGTGGGGCGGGGGCAGGGAGGACCGGGGAGCTGTTTTTT
>.|TRBJ1-1|.|TRBV6-1
CASSVNRGNTEAFF
TGTGCCAGCAGTGTTAATAGGGGGAACACTGAAGCTTTCTTT
>.|TRBJ1-1|.|TRBV4-2
CASSQDSPGLTEAFF
TGTGCCAGCAGCCAAGATTCCCCAGGCCTCACTGAAGCTTTCTTT
>.|TRBJ1-1|.|TRBV27
CASSLTGGPNTEAFF
TGTGCCAGCAGTTTAACCGGGGGGCCGAACACTGAAGCTTTCTTT
>TRBD1|TRBJ1-1|.|TRBV2
CASSQGVMNTEAFF
TGTGCCAGCAGCCAGGGGGTTATGAACACTGAAGCTTTCTTT
>.|TRBJ2-3|.|TRBV2
CASSLTRSDTQYF
TGTGCCAGCAGCTTGACTAGATCAGATACGCAGTATTTT
>TRBD1|TRBJ1-6|.|TRBV25-1
CASSALPGQGNSPLHF
TGTGCCAGCAGTGCCCTTCCGGGACAGGGGAATTCACCCCTCCACTTT
>TRBD1|TRBJ1-6|.|TRBV5-6
CASSQDRGTLPLHF
TGTGCCAGCAGCCAGGACAGGGGGACTTTACCCCTCCACTTT
>.|TRBJ2-1|.|TRBV4-2
CASSQDPLGNEQFF
TGTGCCAGCAGCCAAGATCCCCTCGGGAATGAGCAGTTCTTC
>TRBD2|TRBJ2-7|.|TRBV28
CASVDFGRVDEQYF
TGTGCCAGCGTTGATTTCGGGAGGGTTGACGAGCAGTACTTC
>TRBD2|TRBJ2-5|.|TRBV5-1
CASSFGEGETQYF
TGCGCCAGCAGCTTCGGGGAGGGGGAGACCCAGTACTTC
>TRBD2|TRBJ2-7|.|TRBV2
CASREIGLRGRVSEQYF
TGTGCCAGCAGAGAAATAGGACTCCGGGGGAGGGTGAGCGAGCAGTACTTC
>.|TRBJ1-6|.|TRBV9
CASSVGSESSPLHF
TGTGCCAGCAGCGTAGGCAGCGAAAGTTCACCCCTCCACTTT
>.|TRBJ2-1|.|TRBV6-1
CASGADYNEQFF
TGTGCCAGCGGGGCAGACTACAATGAGCAGTTCTTC
>TRBD1|TRBJ2-7|once|TRBV11-3
CASSSRTGYDEQYF
TGTGCCAGCAGCTCACGGACAGGGTATGACGAGCAGTACTTC
>.|TRBJ1-3|.|TRBV7-6
CASSLAQGNTIYF
TGTGCCAGCAGCTTAGCGCAGGGAAACACCATATATTTT
>.|TRBJ2-1|once|TRBV7-9
CASSLGGAVEQFF
TGTGCCAGCAGCTTAGGGGGAGCGGTCGAGCAGTTCTTC
>.|TRBJ1-5|.|TRBV7-6
CASSPIGRGRDQPQHF
TGTGCCAGCAGCCCCATCGGCAGGGGAAGAGATCAGCCCCAGCATTTT
>.|TRBJ1-5|.|TRBV30
CAWSVGGYSNQPQHF
TGTGCCTGGAGTGTGGGAGGTTATAGCAATCAGCCCCAGCATTTT
>.|TRBJ2-1|once|TRBV11-2
CASSLDSPYHNEQFF
TGTGCCAGCAGCTTAGATTCGCCCTATCACAATGAGCAGTTCTTC
>TRBD1|TRBJ2-7|.|TRBV4-1
CASGRGQGIDEQYF
TGCGCCAGCGGTAGGGGACAGGGGATCGACGAGCAGTACTTC
>.|TRBJ2-1|.|TRBV30
CAWSELLGGPRTFF
TGTGCCTGGAGTGAATTGTTAGGGGGTCCCCGGACGTTCTTC
>.|TRBJ1-6|.|TRBV5-1
CASSLSLGGNSPLHF
TGCGCCAGCAGCTTGTCTCTGGGAGGCAATTCACCCCTCCACTTT